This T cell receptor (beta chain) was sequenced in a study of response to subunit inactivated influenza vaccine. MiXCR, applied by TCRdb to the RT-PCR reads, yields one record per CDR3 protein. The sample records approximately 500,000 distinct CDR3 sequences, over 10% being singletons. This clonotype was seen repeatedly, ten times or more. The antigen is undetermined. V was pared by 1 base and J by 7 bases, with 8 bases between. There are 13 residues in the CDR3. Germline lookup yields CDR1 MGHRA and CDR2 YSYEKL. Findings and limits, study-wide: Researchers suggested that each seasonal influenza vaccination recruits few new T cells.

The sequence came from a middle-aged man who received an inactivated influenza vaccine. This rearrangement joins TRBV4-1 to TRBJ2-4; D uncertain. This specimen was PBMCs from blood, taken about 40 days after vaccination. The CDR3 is CASSQAAENIQYF. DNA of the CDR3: TGCGCCAGCAGCCAAGCCGCCGAGAACATTCAGTACTTC.